The 9 T cell receptor beta chains reported below all come from one sample, sequenced in a study of blood T cell repertoires in COVID-19. Sequenced by immunoSEQ multiplex PCR; TCRdb stores in-frame clones only, minus some. The sample carries 300,000 to 400,000 clones, roughly 90% recorded once. The sequenced sample consisted of peripheral blood. These receptors all stem from a woman in her 30s with COVID-19, enrolled during active disease.

The chain uses TRBV19 and TRBJ1-4, with D unclear. V was trimmed by 5 bases and J by 8 bases, leaving 21 bases between them. Germline CDR1 reads LNHDA; CDR2 reads SQIVND (reference sequence). The CDR3 is 16 residues long. DNA of the CDR3: TGTGCCAGTAGTCCTCCGACATTGGGAGCGAGGGAAAAACTGTTTTTT. Translating gives CASSPPTLGAREKLFF.

The V call is TRBV5-1, the J call TRBJ2-5, with 12 bases fitting TRBD1. Germline CDR1 is SGHRS and CDR2 is YFSETQ. The CDR3 loop spans 15 amino acids. V shed 4 bases, J shed 6 bases, and the junction held 7 bases outside the gene matches. CDR3 DNA sequence: TGCGCCAGCAGCCCGGAGGGGACAGGGGGCAAGACCCAGTACTTC. Amino acid sequence: CASSPEGTGGKTQYF.

The V and J genes are TRBV27 and TRBJ2-7; tentatively, D is TRBD2 (5 bases). Trimming took 0 bases from V and 7 from J, leaving 13 bases between them. There are 14 residues in the CDR3. Germline values: CDR1 MNHEY, CDR2 SMNVEV (reference sequence). CDR3 loop: CASSLSRAGSEQYF. The CDR3 DNA reads as TGTGCCAGCAGTTTATCGAGGGCCGGGTCTGAGCAGTACTTC.

The J gene is TRBJ2-5, the V gene TRBV7-2; D is unresolved. The CDR3 sequence is 13 residues long. CDR1 and CDR2 from the germline V gene are SGHTA and FQGNSA. The V and J ends lost 4 bases and 4 bases respectively, with 10 bases between them. CDR3: CASSSSTIETQYF. CDR3 DNA sequence: TGTGCCAGCAGCTCCTCAACAATAGAGACCCAGTACTTC.

This chain uses TRBV19 with TRBJ2-1, with 7 bases lining up with TRBD2. The germline V gene has CDR1 LNHDA and CDR2 SQIVND (reference sequence). Trimming took 3 bases from V and 3 from J; bases not matched to a gene: 5. The CDR3 loop spans 15 amino acids. The CDR3 DNA reads TGTGCCAGTAGTATCCGGGACTACCTCTACAATGAGCAGTTCTTC. This translates into CASSIRDYLYNEQFF.

This clone was seen a single time. This rearrangement joins TRBV7-9 to TRBJ1-2; D not certain. The CDR3 loop spans 10 amino acids. Germline lookup yields CDR1 SEHNR and CDR2 FQNEAQ (reference sequence). V was pared by 5 bases and J by 8 bases, with 6 bases between. The CDR3 here is CASSPEGYTF. In nucleotides, the CDR3 is TGTGCCAGCAGCCCTGAGGGCTACACCTTC. Looking up the rest from reference TRBV7-9 and TRBJ1-2 gives the full variable domain: DTGVSQNPRHKITKRGQNVTFRCDPISEHNRLYWYRQTLGQGPEFLTYFQNEAQLEKSRLLSDRFSAERPKGSFSTLEIQRTEQGDSAMYLCASSPEGYTFGSGTRLTVV.

This sequence joins TRBV29-1 and TRBJ2-1; 9 bases fit TRBD2. Germline V gene lookup returns CDR1 SQVTM and CDR2 ANQGSEA. J was trimmed by 1 base and V by 1 base; bases with no gene match: 11. The CDR3 covers 18 residues. The DNA of the CDR3 is TGCAGCGTTGAAGCTGAGGCTAGCGGGGCCTTATCCTACAATGAGCAGTTCTTC. It translates to CSVEAEASGALSYNEQFF.

The genes are TRBV7-2 and TRBJ2-3; unclear D gene. From germline, CDR1 is SGHTA and CDR2 FQGNSA. This CDR3 has 13 residues. Trimming cost V 1 base and J 3 bases, with 5 bases left between them. The CDR3 is CASSLVITDTQYF. The CDR3, as DNA: TGTGCCAGCAGCTTAGTCATTACAGATACGCAGTATTTT. The full variable domain, with the rest looked up from reference TRBV7-2 and TRBJ2-3, is GAGVSQSPSNKVTEKGKDVELRCDPISGHTALYWYRQSLGQGLEFLIYFQGNSAPDKSGLPSDRFSAERTGGSVSTLTIQRTQQEDSAVYLCASSLVITDTQYFGPGTRLTVL.

The rearrangement uses TRBV7-9 and TRBJ2-5; D remains ambiguous. The germline V gene has CDR1 SEHNR and CDR2 FQNEAQ (reference sequence). The CDR3 has 17 amino acids. Trimming removed 5 bases at V and 2 bases at J, with 21 bases between. The chain's CDR3 is CASSPGSYAAKQETQYF. The CDR3 DNA reads TGTGCCAGCAGCCCGGGTAGTTATGCGGCAAAACAAGAGACCCAGTACTTC.